The 17 T cell receptor beta chains below were found in one sample sequenced in a study of shared T cell receptors in the human thymus. TCRdb's copy holds only in-frame clones and misses some; the assay was immunoSEQ multiplex PCR. The profile shows 650,000 to 950,000 clones, approximately 85% of them singletons. These data were also filed under a second study, of human thymus T cells.

Material: thymocytes. The receptors shown here come from a girl in the first two years of life with a congenital heart defect.

This chain uses TRBV28 with TRBJ2-3, with D hard to call. The CDR3 is made up of 15 amino acids. Germline values: CDR1 MDHEN, CDR2 SYDVKM. The ends were cut back, 9 bases at V and 4 bases at J, with 20 bases in the middle. The CDR3 DNA reads as TGTGCCAGTGCCACCCCCCTTTATCAGGCAGATACGCAGTATTTT. This sequence encodes CASATPLYQADTQYF. The full variable domain, completed using reference TRBV28 and TRBJ2-3, is DVKVTQSSRYLVKRTGEKVFLECVQDMDHENMFWYRQDPGLGLRLIYFSYDVKMKEKGDIPEGYSVSREKKERFSLILESASTNQTSMYLCASATPLYQADTQYFGPGTRLTVL.

The V gene is TRBV25-1, the J gene TRBJ2-2; TRBD1 agrees at 8 bases. Looked up from germline, CDR1 is MGHDK and CDR2 is SYGVNS. V lost 6 bases to trimming and J lost 7 bases; unmatched junction nucleotides: 7. The length of the CDR3 is 14 residues. The CDR3 sequence is CASRLTGADGELFF. The CDR3 DNA follows: TGTGCCAGCAGATTGACAGGGGCGGACGGGGAGCTGTTTTTT.

The chain uses TRBV7-8 and TRBJ2-7; 9 bases match TRBD1. The germline V gene encodes CDR1 SGHVS and CDR2 FQNEAQ. Trimming took 5 bases from V and 4 from J; bases not matched to a gene: 9. The CDR3 has 15 amino acids. CDR3 protein: CASSVTPGQGYEQYF. The DNA for the CDR3 is TGTGCCAGCAGCGTAACACCGGGACAGGGTTACGAGCAGTACTTC.

CDR3 region: CASSSLEQVFYTF. The CDR3 DNA is TGTGCCAGCAGTTCCCTGGAACAGGTATTCTACACCTTC. The rearrangement links TRBV27 to TRBJ1-2; possible D gene TRBD1, 5 bases. CDR1 is MNHEY, CDR2 SMNVEV, per germline (reference sequence). Between the trimmed V and J ends, which lost 4 bases and 10 bases, there was a span of 16 bases. The length of the CDR3 is 13 residues.

The chain employs TRBV7-9 and TRBJ1-2, with D unresolved. Germline V gene data show CDR1 as SEHNR and CDR2 as FQNEAQ (reference sequence). This CDR3 region has 13 residues. Trimming removed 3 bases from V and 5 bases from J, with 10 bases in between. The CDR3 DNA follows: TGTGCCAGCAGCTTGGCAGAGGGATATGGCTACACCTTC. Its protein is CASSLAEGYGYTF.

The CDR3 sequence is CASRRGDPTNTQYF. DNA of the CDR3: TGTGCCAGCAGACGGGGGGATCCCACGAATACGCAGTATTTT. The rearrangement uses TRBV6-5 and TRBJ2-3, with 7 bases fitting TRBD2. The V gene end was trimmed by 6 bases and the J gene end by 7 bases; junction bases not matched to a gene: 10. Germline CDR1 MNHEY, CDR2 SVGAGI. The CDR3 is 14 amino acids.

V gene TRBV5-6 combines with J gene TRBJ1-2; a weak D match, TRBD1 (6 bases). Trimming removed 4 bases at V and 8 bases at J, with 30 bases between. Germline V gives CDR1 SGHDT, CDR2 YYEEEE. CDR3 length: 18 residues. The CDR3 loop is CASSETPPDSFNPWGYTF. The CDR3 DNA follows: TGTGCCAGCAGCGAGACCCCGCCGGACAGTTTCAACCCTTGGGGCTACACCTTC.

V is TRBV7-5 and J is TRBJ1-3; the table's D call of TRBD1 was not tested on the DNA. TRBV7-5 is a known pseudogene. This CDR3 has 16 residues. In DNA, the CDR3 is TGTGCCAGAAGCCCACAGACAGGGGTAGGTAAGGACACCATATATTTT. This codes for CARSPQTGVGKDTIYF.

The chain employs TRBV6-4 and TRBJ2-2; maybe TRBD1 (6 bases). The germline V gene has CDR1 MRHNA and CDR2 SNTAGT. CDR3 length: 17 residues. V was pared by 1 base and J by 5 bases, with 17 bases between. CDR3 region: CASSDFFRGDGTGELFF. CDR3 DNA sequence: TGTGCCAGCAGTGACTTCTTCAGGGGCGACGGTACCGGGGAGCTGTTTTTT.

The chain joins TRBV5-6 to TRBJ1-1; the match to TRBD1 covers 7 bases. CDR3 length: 18 amino acids. V shed 4 bases and J 1 base; nucleotides not matched to a gene: 16. Germline lookup yields CDR1 SGHDT and CDR2 YYEEEE. DNA for the CDR3: TGTGCCAGCAGCCATCGACAGGGACGGGACGAGCGGAACACTGAAGCTTTCTTT. Its translation is CASSHRQGRDERNTEAFF. The variable domain in full, with the rest retrieved from reference TRBV5-6 and TRBJ1-1, is DAGVTQSPTHLIKTRGQQVTLRCSPKSGHDTVSWYQQALGQGPQFIFQYYEEEERQRGNFPDRFSGHQFPNYSSELNVNALLLGDSALYLCASSHRQGRDERNTEAFFGQGTRLTVV.

The chain is built from TRBV7-9 and TRBJ2-2; D remains ambiguous. Trimming stripped 5 bases from V and 1 base from J, with 5 bases between. Germline CDR1 is SEHNR and CDR2 is FQNEAQ (reference sequence). CDR3 length equals 13 residues. This CDR3 reads CASSHRNTGELFF. The CDR3 nucleotides read TGTGCCAGCAGCCACAGGAACACCGGGGAGCTGTTTTTT.

The V and J genes are TRBV30 and TRBJ2-1; 7 bases are a match to TRBD2. The CDR3 runs 18 residues. Germline loops: CDR1 GTSNPN, CDR2 SVGIG (reference sequence). The V and J ends lost 2 bases and 1 base, in that order; junction bases with no gene match: 14. This CDR3 reads CAWSIGGARGLSYNEQFF. The CDR3 coding sequence is TGTGCCTGGAGTATCGGAGGGGCGCGGGGGTTATCCTACAATGAGCAGTTCTTC.

This clone was counted a few times. The J gene is TRBJ2-7, the V gene TRBV6-5; the match to TRBD1 covers 9 bases. CDR1 and CDR2 (germline): MNHEY, SVGAGI. J was trimmed by 2 bases and V by 4 bases; bases with no gene match: 6. This CDR3 contains 15 residues. CDR3 region: CASSSPGTGTYEQYF. Here the CDR3 DNA reads TGTGCCAGCAGTTCCCCGGGGACAGGGACCTACGAGCAGTACTTC.

The chain's CDR3 is CASSLRPRAGMNNEQFF. CDR3 in DNA: TGTGCCAGCTCACTGAGACCCAGAGCGGGGATGAACAATGAGCAGTTCTTC. V usage is TRBV18 and J usage is TRBJ2-1; TRBD2 matches 7 bases. This CDR3 region has 17 residues. Germline V gene data show CDR1 as KGHSH and CDR2 as LQKENI. The V segment lost 4 bases and the J segment 5 bases; nucleotides outside the gene matches: 14. Full variable domain (missing parts from reference TRBV18 and TRBJ2-1): NAGVMQNPRHLVRRRGQEARLRCSPMKGHSHVYWYRQLPEEGLKFMVYLQKENIIDESGMPKERFSAEFPKEGPSILRIQQVVRGDSAAYFCASSLRPRAGMNNEQFFGPGTRLTVL.

The CDR3 is CASSPHGGTEAFF. The DNA for the CDR3 is TGCGCCAGCAGCCCCCACGGGGGGACTGAAGCTTTCTTT. The genes are TRBV4-3 and TRBJ1-1; tentative D call: TRBD1 (5 bases). CDR3 length: 13 residues. Trimming cost V 4 bases and J 5 bases, with 11 bases left between them. Germline loops: CDR1 LGHNA, CDR2 YSLEER.

This clone is a singleton in its sample. The chain links TRBV4-1 to TRBJ2-5; no definite D call. The V end lost 4 bases, the J end lost 3 bases, and 21 bases lay between the germline ends. This CDR3 comprises 17 residues. The germline CDR1 and CDR2 sequences are MGHRA and YSYEKL. CDR3 in DNA: TGCGCCAGCAGCCCTACCTCCGCCTGCGCCGGTAAAGAGACCCAGTACTTC. Translating it yields CASSPTSACAGKETQYF.

The J gene is TRBJ1-5, the V gene TRBV28; D possibly corresponds to TRBD1 (5 bases). Germline CDR1 is MDHEN and CDR2 is SYDVKM. CDR3 length: 21 residues. The ends were cut back, 5 bases at V and 3 bases at J, with 32 bases in the middle. The CDR3 bases are TGTGCCAGCAGTGGTGCACGGCCTCGCTGGGGCAGGACGAGATACAATCAGCCCCAGCATTTT. This translates into CASSGARPRWGRTRYNQPQHF.